This T cell receptor (beta chain) was observed in a study of T cell responses to AZD1222 COVID-19 vaccine. Study background: Pooling covered second doses at about 4 or about 12 weeks.

Sequencing used immunoSEQ multiplex PCR; TCRdb keeps in-frame clones, though not all of them. The sample has roughly 120,000 clones; about 87% are singletons. This specimen consisted of peripheral blood, obtained on day 0 of AZD1222 vaccination. This clonotype originated in an adult in good health.

The CDR3 here is CASSSGAGTYSNQPQHF. The CDR3 nucleotides are TGTGCCAGCAGCTCTGGGGCGGGAACCTATAGCAATCAGCCCCAGCATTTT. The rearrangement links TRBV7-8 to TRBJ1-5, with D tentatively TRBD1 (5 bases). This CDR3 contains 17 residues. The V end lost 4 bases, the J end lost 0 bases, and 16 bases lay between the germline ends. The germline V gene has CDR1 SGHVS and CDR2 FQNEAQ.